This T cell receptor beta chain comes out of a study of T cell responses to AZD1222 COVID-19 vaccine. General study points: The donor cohort was predominantly white British with a female majority, and clonal diversity may have been underestimated.

Comment on this clone: Its antigen is not known.

The data were produced by immunoSEQ multiplex PCR, yet TCRdb's version contains in-frame clones alone and is incomplete. The table includes tens of thousands of clones, 86% detected once. Here the sequenced sample was peripheral blood, taken on day 0 of AZD1222 vaccination. The source is an adult in good health.

CDR3 coding DNA: TGTGCCAGCAGCCCGGGGATAGGGGGCTACGAGCAGTACTTC. This encodes CASSPGIGGYEQYF. V usage is TRBV4-2 and J usage is TRBJ2-7, with D possibly TRBD1 on 6 matching bases. The V and J ends lost 4 bases and 3 bases respectively, with 13 bases between them. Germline V gives CDR1 LGHNA, CDR2 YNFKEQ. The CDR3 sequence is 14 residues long.